This TCR beta chain was sequenced during a study of T cells in Graves' hyperthyroidism and ophthalmopathy. This clonotype has ten or more counts. Germline CDR1 and CDR2: SGHVS and FQNEAQ. V gave up 1 base and J gave up 4 bases, with 11 bases separating them. The CDR3 spans 15 residues. PBMCs came from 9 to 10 ml fresh peripheral blood. Researchers amplified the TCR beta CDR3 regions from RNA transcripts. TCR CDR3 regions were first amplified by RT-PCR with HTBI primers. TCRdb processed the multiplex PCR reads anew with MiXCR; each CDR3 protein has one entry. Among about 290,000 distinct CDR3 sequences listed, roughly 13% were seen once.

The sample was blood. The source is a woman between 40 and 50 years old with Graves' hyperthyroidism. The chain employs TRBV7-8 and TRBJ1-5, with a weak D call TRBD1 (6 bases). The CDR3 nucleotides are TGTGCCAGCAGCTTAGGTTGGGACAAAAATCAGCCCCAGCATTTT. Protein sequence: CASSLGWDKNQPQHF.